The 25 T cell receptor beta chains below were found in one sample sequenced in a study of T-cell reconstitution after alpha-beta-depleted transplantation in children. It was with unique molecular identifiers that the TCRbeta library was prepared. TCRdb fed the PCR reads into MiXCR, producing one record per CDR3 protein. There are 85,000 to 120,000 distinct CDR3 sequences in the sample; around 6.1% occur only once, and 5.5% to 6.5% lies in the top ten. Sequencing used PBMCs, mostly from graft donor cells, obtained 60 days after TCRalphabeta/CD19-depleted stem cell transplant. The source is a female patient between 2 and 15 years old who had a stem cell transplant for Fanconi anemia, so the T cells may come from the graft donor.

This clonotype was counted ten times or more. This rearrangement joins TRBV27 to TRBJ2-7; D gene unclear. Germline V gene data show CDR1 as MNHEY and CDR2 as SMNVEV (reference sequence). The CDR3 length is 13 residues. V was pared by 5 bases and J by 3 bases, with 11 bases between. The DNA of the CDR3 is TGTGCCAGCAGTCCATCCCCCTTCTACGAGCAGTACTTC. Protein sequence: CASSPSPFYEQYF.

This clonotype was seen more than once but under ten times. The chain couples TRBV7-9 to TRBJ1-2; tentative D call: TRBD1 (6 bases). This CDR3 has 16 amino acids. The V gene's germline CDR1 is SEHNR and CDR2 FQNEAQ (reference sequence). Trimming took off 5 bases at V and 4 bases at J, with 20 bases between the two ends. The CDR3 DNA sequence: TGTGCCAGCAGCCACCCAGTTCAGGGGACCCTCTATGGCTACACCTTC. Its protein product is CASSHPVQGTLYGYTF.

Ten or more counts support this clonotype. The rearrangement joins TRBV6-1 to TRBJ1-3; D unclear. The CDR3 is 10 residues long. The V end lost 8 bases, the J end lost 7 bases, and 6 bases lay between the germline ends. Germline lookup yields CDR1 MNHNS and CDR2 SASEGT. CDR3 nucleotides: TGTGCCAGCTTGCTGAACACCATATATTTT. Translating it yields CASLLNTIYF.

Many counts were recorded for this clonotype. J is TRBJ2-3 and V is TRBV25-1; 7 bases map to TRBD2. This CDR3 is 17 amino acids long. V lost 1 base, J lost 3 bases, and 10 bases stayed unmatched. Looked up from germline, CDR1 is MGHDK and CDR2 is SYGVNS. Here the CDR3 DNA reads TGTGCCAGCAGTGAATCATGGGGGACTAACTCTACAGATACGCAGTATTTT. Protein sequence: CASSESWGTNSTDTQYF.

This clonotype was detected a few times. The chain employs TRBV7-9 and TRBJ2-5, with a weak D call TRBD1 (6 bases). The CDR3 totals 14 residues. Germline CDR1 is SEHNR and CDR2 is FQNEAQ (reference sequence). Trimming took off 2 bases at V and 5 bases at J, with 12 bases between the two ends. This chain's CDR3 is CASSLRGGEETQYF. In nucleotides, the CDR3 is TGTGCCAGCAGCTTAAGAGGGGGAGAGGAGACCCAGTACTTC.

Many counts were recorded for this clonotype. The J gene is TRBJ2-7, the V gene TRBV27, with TRBD1 as a possible D gene (5 bases). Looked up from germline, CDR1 is MNHEY and CDR2 is SMNVEV (reference sequence). Trimming stripped 3 bases from V and 3 bases from J, with 6 bases between. This CDR3 has 12 residues. CDR3 DNA: TGTGCCAGCAGTTTTAGGGGCTACGAGCAGTACTTC. Translated: CASSFRGYEQYF.

This clonotype was seen repeatedly, ten times or more. The rearrangement links TRBV5-1 to TRBJ2-7; D uncertain. Germline values: CDR1 SGHRS, CDR2 YFSETQ. The CDR3 consists of 13 residues. V lost 4 bases and J 0 bases, leaving 8 bases between the germline ends. CDR3 sequence reads: CASSNGNSYEQYF. The DNA of the CDR3 is TGCGCCAGCAGCAACGGAAACTCCTACGAGCAGTACTTC.

In this sample, this clonotype turned up a few times. This chain connects TRBV6-1 to TRBJ2-7; 9 nucleotides match TRBD1. Germline loops: CDR1 MNHNS, CDR2 SASEGT. The CDR3 has 15 amino acids. J lost 3 bases, V lost 1 base, and 4 bases had no gene match. The CDR3 coding sequence is TGTGCCAGCAGTGAAGATGGGACAGGGCTCTACGAGCAGTACTTC. Its translation is CASSEDGTGLYEQYF.

The chain recombines TRBV9 with TRBJ2-1; TRBD2 aligns across 7 bases. After removal of 2 bases from V and 6 bases from J, the junction contained 8 bases not matched to a gene. There are 15 residues in the CDR3. Germline CDR1 is SGDLS and CDR2 is YYNGEE. The chain's CDR3 is CASSVMRERSNEQFF. CDR3 DNA: TGTGCCAGCAGCGTTATGCGGGAGAGGAGCAATGAGCAGTTCTTC.

The chain employs TRBV4-1 and TRBJ2-6; TRBD2 is a possible D gene (7 bases). The CDR3 spans 17 residues. Per germline, CDR1 MGHRA and CDR2 YSYEKL. With 4 bases removed from V and 5 bases from J, the gap between germline ends came to 18 bases. This chain's CDR3 is CASSPVGGGGWANVLTF. DNA for the CDR3: TGCGCCAGCAGCCCCGTAGGCGGGGGCGGATGGGCCAACGTCCTGACTTTC.

V and J are TRBV7-2 and TRBJ2-3; 7 bases match TRBD1. Trimming removed 2 bases from V and 2 bases from J; junction bases left unmatched: 4. The CDR3 has 15 residues. The germline gives CDR1 SGHTA, CDR2 FQGNSA. The CDR3 DNA reads as TGTGCCAGCAGCTTATTTACAGGGGCCACAGATACGCAGTATTTT. It specifies CASSLFTGATDTQYF.

This sequence joins TRBV29-1 and TRBJ2-7; maybe TRBD1 (6 bases). From germline, CDR1 is SQVTM and CDR2 ANQGSEA. V lost 5 bases to trimming and J lost 0 bases, with 8 bases between them. This CDR3 region has 12 residues. CDR3 protein: CSVTTGSYEQYF. CDR3 nucleotide sequence: TGCAGCGTTACGACAGGCTCCTACGAGCAGTACTTC.

This clonotype was observed many times. Mismatch with germline at one junction end may stem from a read error. The rearrangement joins TRBV28 to TRBJ2-7, with D unclear. The CDR3 is 11 amino acids. Germline V gene sequence: CDR1 MDHEN, CDR2 SYDVKM. CDR3 amino acids: CASSLTYVQYF. DNA for the CDR3: TGTGCCAGCAGTCTTACCTACGTGCAGTACTTC.

This chain joins TRBV7-3 and TRBJ2-3; no firm D call. This CDR3 is built from 13 residues. Germline V gives CDR1 SGHTA, CDR2 FQGTGA. Trimming took off 1 base at V and 2 bases at J, with 4 bases between the two ends. CDR3: CASSLMATDTQYF. The CDR3 bases are TGTGCCAGCAGCTTAATGGCCACAGATACGCAGTATTTT.

This clonotype was seen repeatedly, ten times or more. This chain connects TRBV24-1 to TRBJ2-1; 8 nucleotides agree with TRBD2. CDR3 length: 16 residues. V was clipped by 3 bases and J by 9 bases; unmatched bases: 12. The V gene's germline CDR1 is KGHDR and CDR2 SFDVKD. This chain's CDR3 is CATSDVGSGKGSEQFF. The CDR3 bases are TGTGCCACCAGTGATGTTGGTAGCGGGAAAGGGAGTGAGCAGTTCTTC.

This clonotype has at least ten counts. The chain is built from TRBV11-3 and TRBJ2-2; D perhaps matches TRBD2 (6 bases). The CDR3 has 16 amino acids. With 3 bases removed from V and 3 bases from J, the gap between germline ends came to 14 bases. Germline V gene data show CDR1 as SGHNT and CDR2 as YENEEA. For the CDR3, the DNA is TGTGCCAGCAGCTTGACGCCGGGACTCGACACCGGGGAGCTGTTTTTT. Translated, it gives CASSLTPGLDTGELFF.

This clonotype appeared many times. CDR3 DNA: TGTGCCAGCAGCTTAAAGGTCACAGATACGCAGTATTTT. It translates to CASSLKVTDTQYF. The chain has TRBV7-7 and TRBJ2-3; D is unclear. Trimming took off 2 bases at V and 2 bases at J, with 5 bases between the two ends. The CDR3 has 13 residues. Germline loops: CDR1 SSHAT, CDR2 FNYEAQ (reference sequence).

There are many counts of this clonotype. The V and J genes are TRBV20-1 and TRBJ2-7, with 7 nucleotides matching TRBD2. Germline loops: CDR1 DFQATT, CDR2 SNEGSKA (reference sequence). The CDR3 loop spans 14 amino acids. The ends lost 4 bases at V and 4 bases at J; junction bases unmatched: 10. The CDR3, as DNA: TGCAGTGCTACGGGAGGAGGATGGAATTACGAGCAGTACTTC. It specifies CSATGGGWNYEQYF.

This clonotype was seen at least ten times. The chain carries TRBV24-1 and TRBJ2-1; D possibly corresponds to TRBD1 (6 bases). Trimming left V 8 bases short and J 2 bases short, with 12 bases between. This CDR3 has 14 residues. Germline CDR1 is KGHDR and CDR2 is SFDVKD. The CDR3 is CATTSGTTYNEQFF. The CDR3 DNA sequence: TGTGCCACCACCTCCGGGACAACCTACAATGAGCAGTTCTTC.

This clonotype has more than one count but fewer than ten. Here the CDR3 reads CASSRGGLTGNEQFF. CDR3 bases: TGCGCCAGCAGCCGGGGGGGCCTTACGGGTAATGAGCAGTTCTTC. V and J are TRBV5-1 and TRBJ2-1; 8 bases map to TRBD2. This CDR3 has 15 amino acids. Trimming at V came to 4 bases and at J to 7 bases, leaving 10 bases not matched to a gene. Germline assignment: CDR1 SGHRS and CDR2 YFSETQ.

The chain carries TRBV21-1 and TRBJ2-2; no DNA check was done on the table's D call, TRBD2. TRBV21-1 is a recognized pseudogene. The CDR3 has 17 amino acids. The CDR3 coding sequence is TGTGCCAGCAGCCCATTCCGGGGGGGCGTGAACACCGGGGAGCTGTTTTTT. This encodes CASSPFRGGVNTGELFF.

This clonotype is medium-sized by share. The chain recombines TRBV29-1 with TRBJ2-7; no clear D gene. Trimming pared 4 bases from V and 2 bases from J, leaving 18 bases between. The CDR3 totals 15 residues. In germline, CDR1 is SQVTM, CDR2 ANQGSEA. CDR3 sequence reads: CSVVSTITSTYEQYF. The CDR3 DNA follows: TGCAGCGTTGTGTCGACGATTACGTCGACCTACGAGCAGTACTTC.

There are many counts of this clonotype. This chain uses TRBV12-3 or TRBV12-4 with TRBJ2-7, with TRBD1 identical over 8 bases. V lost 6 bases, J lost 3 bases, and 7 bases stayed unmatched. The CDR3 extends over 14 amino acids. CDR3 loop: CASSKGTGGYEQYF. In nucleotides, the CDR3 is TGTGCCAGCAGCAAGGGGACAGGAGGCTACGAGCAGTACTTC.

This clonotype appeared a few times. The chain uses TRBV6-1 and TRBJ2-7, with D perhaps TRBD1 (5 bases). The CDR3 extends over 15 amino acids. V was pared by 4 bases and J by 0 bases, with 13 bases between. Per the germline V gene, CDR1 is MNHNS and CDR2 is SASEGT. DNA for the CDR3: TGTGCCAGCAGTGCTTATAGGGGTCCCTCCTACGAGCAGTACTTC. Translating it yields CASSAYRGPSYEQYF.

This clonotype was seen a handful of times. The rearrangement links TRBV30 to TRBJ1-2; the D is unclear. V lost 2 bases and J lost 3, with 13 bases in between. CDR1 and CDR2 from the germline V gene are GTSNPN and SVGIG (reference sequence). The length of the CDR3 is 14 residues. The DNA for the CDR3 is TGTGCCTGGAGTTCCGCGGGGAACTACTATGGCTACACCTTC. It codes for CAWSSAGNYYGYTF.